Many counts were recorded for the clone carrying this TCR beta chain. Its specificity is not known. Study-wide results and caveats: Tumor Tregs overlapped most with tumor, then blood, naive CD4+ cells.

After constant-region reverse-primer amplification, full-length variable regions underwent semi-nested PCR with Nested Universal Primer A. In TCRdb, the 5' RACE reads were re-called with MiXCR into one record per CDR3 protein. Of about 13,000 distinct CDR3 sequences listed, about 22% are singletons. Per germline, CDR1 SQVTM and CDR2 ANQGSEA. The CDR3 has 12 residues. V was pared by 6 bases and J by 5 bases, with 13 bases between. The chain couples TRBV29-1 to TRBJ2-5; D is possibly TRBD2 (6 bases). The clonotype originates from a female donor with breast cancer. Sample: naive CD4+ T cells sorted from blood. Documented subset: naive CD4+ T cells, CD4+CD45RA+CD25-. The CDR3 protein is CSVRRARETQYF. The DNA for the CDR3 is TGCAGCGTCCGGAGGGCCAGGGAGACCCAGTACTTC.